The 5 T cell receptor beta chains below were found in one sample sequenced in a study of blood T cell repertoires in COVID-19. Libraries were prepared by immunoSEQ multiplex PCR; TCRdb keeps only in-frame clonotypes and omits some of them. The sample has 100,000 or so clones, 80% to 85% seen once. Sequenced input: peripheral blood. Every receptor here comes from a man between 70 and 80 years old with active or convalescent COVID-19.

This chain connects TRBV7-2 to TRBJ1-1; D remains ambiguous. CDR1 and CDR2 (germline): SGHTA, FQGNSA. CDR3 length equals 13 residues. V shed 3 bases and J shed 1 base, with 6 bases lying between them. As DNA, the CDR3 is TGTGCCAGCAGCTTTAGTGGGAACACTGAAGCTTTCTTT. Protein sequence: CASSFSGNTEAFF.

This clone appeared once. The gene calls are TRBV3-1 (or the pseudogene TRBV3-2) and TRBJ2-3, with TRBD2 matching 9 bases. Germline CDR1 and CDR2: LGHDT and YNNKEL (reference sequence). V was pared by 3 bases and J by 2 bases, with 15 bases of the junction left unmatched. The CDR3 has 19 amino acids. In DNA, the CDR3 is TGTGCCAGCAGCCACCCACCCGGACTAGCGCCCTTATACACAGATACGCAGTATTTT. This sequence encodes CASSHPPGLAPLYTDTQYF.

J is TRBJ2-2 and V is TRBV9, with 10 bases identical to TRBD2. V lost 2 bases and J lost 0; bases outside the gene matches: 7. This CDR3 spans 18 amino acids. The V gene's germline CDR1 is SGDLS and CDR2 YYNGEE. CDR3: CASSVGLAGVPNTGELFF. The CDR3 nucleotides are TGTGCCAGCAGCGTGGGGCTAGCGGGGGTCCCGAACACCGGGGAGCTGTTTTTT.

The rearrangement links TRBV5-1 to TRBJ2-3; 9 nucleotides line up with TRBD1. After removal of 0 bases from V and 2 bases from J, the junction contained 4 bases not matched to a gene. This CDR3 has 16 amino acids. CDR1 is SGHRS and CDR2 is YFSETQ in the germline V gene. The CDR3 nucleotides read TGCGCCAGCAGCTTGGGGGGACAGGGTCACACAGATACGCAGTATTTT. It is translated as CASSLGGQGHTDTQYF.

The CDR3 DNA follows: TGTGCCATCAGTACCCTCGGGACAGACACAGATACGCAGTATTTT. Translating gives CAISTLGTDTDTQYF. The chain recombines TRBV10-3 with TRBJ2-3, with 7 bases matching TRBD1. This CDR3 has 15 residues. Germline V gives CDR1 ENHRY, CDR2 SYGVKD. Unmatched junction bases numbered 7, after V lost 5 bases and J lost 2 bases.